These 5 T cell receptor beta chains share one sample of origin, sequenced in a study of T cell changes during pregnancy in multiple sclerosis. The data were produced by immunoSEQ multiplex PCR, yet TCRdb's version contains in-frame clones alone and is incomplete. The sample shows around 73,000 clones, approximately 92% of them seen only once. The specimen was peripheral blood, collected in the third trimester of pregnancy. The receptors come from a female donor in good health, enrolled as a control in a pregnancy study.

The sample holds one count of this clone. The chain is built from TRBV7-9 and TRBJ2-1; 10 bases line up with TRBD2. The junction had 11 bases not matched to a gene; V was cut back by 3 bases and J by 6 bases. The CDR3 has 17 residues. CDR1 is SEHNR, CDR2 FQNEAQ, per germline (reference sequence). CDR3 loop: CASSLRRAAGGPNEQFF. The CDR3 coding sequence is TGTGCCAGCAGCTTGAGGAGGGCAGCGGGAGGGCCCAATGAGCAGTTCTTC.

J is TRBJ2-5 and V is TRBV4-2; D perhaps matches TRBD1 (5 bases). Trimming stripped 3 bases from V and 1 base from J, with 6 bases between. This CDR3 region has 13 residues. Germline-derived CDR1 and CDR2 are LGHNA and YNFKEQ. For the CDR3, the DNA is TGTGCCAGCAGCCAGGACATCCAAGAGACCCAGTACTTC. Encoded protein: CASSQDIQETQYF.

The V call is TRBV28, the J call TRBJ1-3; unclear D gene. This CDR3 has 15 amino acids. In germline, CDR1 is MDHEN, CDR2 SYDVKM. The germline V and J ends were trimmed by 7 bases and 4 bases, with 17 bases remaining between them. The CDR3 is CASKPRPPGGNTIYF. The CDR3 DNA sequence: TGTGCCAGCAAACCACGACCTCCGGGAGGAAACACCATATATTTT.

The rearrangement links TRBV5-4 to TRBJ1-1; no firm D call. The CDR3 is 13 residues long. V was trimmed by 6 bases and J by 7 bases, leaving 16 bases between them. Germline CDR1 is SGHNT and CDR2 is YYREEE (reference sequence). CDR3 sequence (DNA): TGTGCCAGCAACCCGAGGTCCAGTAGTGAAGCTTTCTTT. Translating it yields CASNPRSSSEAFF.

CDR3 nucleotides: TGTGCCAGCAGCTTGGAAGGGCTAGCGGGAGGCCTCTACGAGCAGTACTTC. It translates to CASSLEGLAGGLYEQYF. The rearrangement joins TRBV5-6 to TRBJ2-7; 11 bases match TRBD2. This CDR3 is 17 amino acids long. The germline gives CDR1 SGHDT, CDR2 YYEEEE. Losses at the gene ends were 0 bases for V and 3 bases for J; bases not matched to a gene: 8. The variable domain in full, with the rest retrieved from reference TRBV5-6 and TRBJ2-7, is DAGVTQSPTHLIKTRGQQVTLRCSPKSGHDTVSWYQQALGQGPQFIFQYYEEEERQRGNFPDRFSGHQFPNYSSELNVNALLLGDSALYLCASSLEGLAGGLYEQYFGPGTRLTVT.